One and the same sample provided the 17 T cell receptor beta chains below, sequenced in a study of blood T cells in healthy people across ages. A sample-barcoded 5' primer and a J-beta primer mix were used in a second PCR of about 7 to 12 cycles. TCRdb fed the 5' RACE reads into MiXCR, producing one record per CDR3 protein. The table has 450,000 to 700,000 distinct CDR3 sequences, 27% seen once. Sequencing was carried out using blood. Source of these receptors: a woman in her seventies in good health.

A few counts support this clonotype. The genes are TRBV5-1 and TRBJ2-5, with 10 bases matching TRBD2. The J call may be mistaken, given a closer DNA end match to TRBJ2-1. The CDR3 is made up of 17 amino acids. Germline values: CDR1 SGHRS, CDR2 YFSETQ. DNA of the CDR3: TGCGCCAGCAGCTCGGGTTACACTAGCGGGGCCTACAATGAGCAGTTCTTC. This translates into CASSSGYTSGAYNEQFF.

Comments on this clonotype: A read error may account for a junction end that differs from germline. This chain joins TRBV10-3 and TRBJ1-2, with a possible D match to TRBD1 (6 bases). This CDR3 is 14 amino acids long. In germline, CDR1 is ENHRY, CDR2 SYGVKD. CDR3 loop: CAISSTGTSSGCTF. The CDR3 DNA reads as TGTGCCATCAGTTCCACAGGGACCTCTTCTGGCTGCACCTTC.

This sequence joins TRBV18 and TRBJ1-2, with 7 bases matching TRBD1. The V and J ends lost 2 bases and 7 bases, in that order; junction bases with no gene match: 13. The germline gives CDR1 KGHSH, CDR2 LQKENI. This CDR3 spans 16 amino acids. CDR3 sequence: CASSPAGQGGRSGYTF. The CDR3 DNA is TGTGCCAGCTCACCAGCTGGGCAGGGGGGAAGAAGTGGCTACACCTTC.

The chain carries TRBV5-6 and TRBJ1-6; no clear D gene. V lost 0 bases and J 12 bases, leaving 7 bases between the germline ends. This CDR3 region has 12 residues. The germline V gene has CDR1 SGHDT and CDR2 YYEEEE. The CDR3 bases are TGTGCCAGCAGCTTGGGAGAGGGACCCCTCCACTTT. It specifies CASSLGEGPLHF.

The chain couples TRBV6-5 to TRBJ1-5; TRBD1 is a possible D gene (6 bases). V gave up 8 bases and J gave up 5 bases, with 10 bases separating them. The CDR3 runs to 12 residues. The germline V gene encodes CDR1 MNHEY and CDR2 SVGAGI. CDR3 in DNA: TGTGCCAGCGGAGGGGGGCATCAGCCCCAGCATTTT. Protein: CASGGGHQPQHF.

This clonotype has a handful of counts. The V call is TRBV5-5, the J call TRBJ2-1; TRBD2 matches 11 bases. Trimming took 8 bases from V and 11 from J; bases not matched to a gene: 9. The CDR3 is 13 amino acids. Germline V gene sequence: CDR1 SGHKS, CDR2 YYEKEE (reference sequence). CDR3 DNA sequence: TGTGCCAGTCAGGCTAGCGGGGGGACAAAGCAGTTCTTC. Its protein is CASQASGGTKQFF.

The rearrangement joins TRBV7-2 to TRBJ1-1; the D gene is possibly TRBD1 (5 bases). Germline V lookup: CDR1 SGHTA, CDR2 FQGNSA. V lost 2 bases to trimming and J lost 1 base, with 17 bases between them. CDR3 length equals 17 residues. The CDR3 sequence: CASSLTPPRAQNTEAFF. The CDR3 nucleotides are TGTGCCAGCAGCTTAACCCCTCCCAGGGCACAGAACACTGAAGCTTTCTTT.

This clonotype has only a few counts. The chain's CDR3 is CSGIGTETYEQYF. CDR3 nucleotides: TGCAGTGGAATCGGGACCGAAACCTACGAGCAGTACTTC. This chain connects TRBV20-1 to TRBJ2-7; D might be TRBD1 or TRBD2, each matching 5 bases. The V and J ends lost 7 bases and 2 bases respectively, with 15 bases between them. CDR1 and CDR2 from the germline V gene are DFQATT and SNEGSKA (reference sequence). CDR3 size: 13 residues.

This clonotype has more than one count but fewer than ten. The V gene is TRBV7-2, the J gene TRBJ2-7; D remains unclear. The CDR3 length is 13 residues. V was cut by 4 bases and J by 3 bases, with 10 bases left in between. The germline V gene encodes CDR1 SGHTA and CDR2 FQGNSA. In DNA form, the CDR3 reads TGTGCCAGCAGCTCCCAGGTGGACTACGAGCAGTACTTC. This gives the protein CASSSQVDYEQYF.

CDR3 sequence (DNA): TGCAGTGCTAGAGCCAGACTAGCGGGGGCCACAGATACGCAGTATTTT. It encodes CSARARLAGATDTQYF. J is TRBJ2-3 and V is TRBV20-1, with 12 bases that match TRBD2. The CDR3 has 16 amino acids. Trimming cost V 1 base and J 2 bases; bases outside gene matches: 4. Germline V gene lookup returns CDR1 DFQATT and CDR2 SNEGSKA (reference sequence).

This chain connects TRBV3-1 to TRBJ1-5; D gene unclear. CDR3 length equals 16 residues. The germline CDR1 and CDR2 sequences are LGHDT and YNNKEL (reference sequence). V dropped 0 bases and J dropped 1 base, with 10 bases sitting between them. CDR3 DNA: TGTGCCAGCAGCCAAGATCGTTCGGGCAGCAATCAGCCCCAGCATTTT. This gives the protein CASSQDRSGSNQPQHF.

The chain links TRBV4-1 to TRBJ1-2; tentatively, D is TRBD1 (5 bases). Germline CDR1 MGHRA, CDR2 YSYEKL. V lost 1 base to trimming and J lost 8 bases, with 23 bases between them. This CDR3 region has 17 residues. The CDR3 spells CASSQVIGQGNKEGYTF. CDR3 coding DNA: TGCGCCAGCAGCCAAGTGATCGGCCAGGGAAATAAGGAAGGCTACACCTTC.

This clonotype came up many times. The genes are TRBV5-6 and TRBJ1-1; 7 bases are shared with TRBD1. V was clipped by 1 base and J by 5 bases; unmatched bases: 5. The CDR3 sequence is 14 residues long. Germline CDR1 and CDR2: SGHDT and YYEEEE. CDR3 amino acids: CASSLFQGETEAFF. The CDR3, as DNA: TGTGCCAGCAGCTTGTTTCAGGGGGAAACTGAAGCTTTCTTT.

This clonotype came up once. This chain connects TRBV29-1 to TRBJ1-1, with D possibly being TRBD1 (5 bases). Trimming pared 2 bases from V and 1 base from J, leaving 11 bases between. The germline gives CDR1 SQVTM, CDR2 ANQGSEA. The CDR3 is made up of 14 amino acids. The CDR3 coding sequence is TGCAGCGTTGAACGGGGCAGTAGGAACACTGAAGCTTTCTTT. The encoded protein is CSVERGSRNTEAFF.

V gene TRBV12-3 or TRBV12-4 combines with J gene TRBJ2-2, with D possibly being TRBD1 or TRBD2 (5 bases each). The CDR3 loop spans 14 amino acids. V gave up 3 bases and J gave up 3 bases, with 8 bases separating them. The CDR3: CASSLRGHTGELFF. Here the CDR3 DNA reads TGTGCCAGCAGTTTGAGGGGACACACCGGGGAGCTGTTTTTT.

This clonotype was seen once. The rearrangement joins TRBV7-2 to TRBJ1-2; no definite D call. With 1 base removed from V and 5 bases from J, the gap between germline ends came to 5 bases. CDR1 SGHTA and CDR2 FQGNSA come from the germline V gene. The CDR3 sequence is 12 residues long. The CDR3 nucleotides read TGTGCCAGCAGCTTAGACATGTATGGCTACACCTTC. Encoded protein: CASSLDMYGYTF.

In this sample, this clonotype turned up many times. The chain carries TRBV11-2 and TRBJ2-3; D is unresolved. The V gene's germline CDR1 is SGHAT and CDR2 FQNNGV. This CDR3 contains 13 residues. Between the trimmed V and J ends, which lost 5 bases and 0 bases, there was a span of 6 bases. The CDR3 reads CASSPISTDTQYF. The CDR3 DNA reads as TGTGCCAGCAGCCCTATCAGCACAGATACGCAGTATTTT.